This T cell receptor beta chain is from a study of breast tumors, draining lymph nodes, adjacent tissues. TCRdb re-called the multiplex PCR reads through MiXCR, storing one row per CDR3 protein. The sample holds tens of thousands of distinct CDR3 sequences; roughly a fifth are singletons and the top ten take around 2.5%. V was clipped by 0 bases and J by 2 bases; unmatched bases: 12. This CDR3 has 18 residues. Germline V lookup: CDR1 MGHRA, CDR2 YSYEKL. Broader study findings: The data were judged consistent with most tumor T cells coming from lymph node and expanding in tumor.

This clonotype was seen at least ten times. Its specificity is not known. Axillary draining lymph nodes of breast cancer patients supplied the node samples. The clonotype comes from a female donor with breast cancer. Some clones in this sample may be carry-over from other donors' samples. Material: axillary lymph node tissue. The genes are TRBV4-1 and TRBJ2-5, with TRBD2 identical over 7 bases. The CDR3 sequence is CASSQDREAGTLQETQYF. CDR3 nucleotides: TGCGCCAGCAGCCAAGATCGGGAGGCCGGGACGCTTCAAGAGACCCAGTACTTC.